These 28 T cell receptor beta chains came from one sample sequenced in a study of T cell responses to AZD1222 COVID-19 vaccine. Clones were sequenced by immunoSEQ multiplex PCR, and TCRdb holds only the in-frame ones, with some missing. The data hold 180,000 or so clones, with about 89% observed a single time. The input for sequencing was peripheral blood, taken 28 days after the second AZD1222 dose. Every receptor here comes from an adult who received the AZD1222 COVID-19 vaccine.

The CDR3 spells CASSEDRVVLSDTQYF. The CDR3 nucleotides read TGTGCCAGTAGTGAGGACAGGGTTGTGCTTTCAGATACGCAGTATTTT. The gene calls are TRBV19 and TRBJ2-3; 8 bases match TRBD1. The CDR3 is 16 residues long. The ends lost 5 bases at V and 4 bases at J; junction bases unmatched: 11. Germline assignment: CDR1 LNHDA and CDR2 SQIVND (reference sequence). The entire variable domain, with the rest obtained from reference TRBV19 and TRBJ2-3, is as follows: DGGITQSPKYLFRKEGQNVTLSCEQNLNHDAMYWYRQDPGQGLRLIYYSQIVNDFQKGDIAEGYSVSREKKESFPLTVTSAQKNPTAFYLCASSEDRVVLSDTQYFGPGTRLTVL.

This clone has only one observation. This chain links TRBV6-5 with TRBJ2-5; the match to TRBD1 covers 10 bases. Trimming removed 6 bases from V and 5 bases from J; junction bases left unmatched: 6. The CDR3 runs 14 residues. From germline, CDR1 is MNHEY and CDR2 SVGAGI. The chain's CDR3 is CASRGQGLGETQYF. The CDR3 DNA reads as TGTGCCAGCAGGGGACAGGGGCTGGGGGAGACCCAGTACTTC.

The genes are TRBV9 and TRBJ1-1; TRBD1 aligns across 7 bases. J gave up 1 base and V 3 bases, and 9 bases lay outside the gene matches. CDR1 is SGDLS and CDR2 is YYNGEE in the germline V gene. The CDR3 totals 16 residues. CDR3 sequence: CASSEQQGPENTEAFF. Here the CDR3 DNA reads TGTGCCAGCAGCGAACAACAGGGGCCGGAGAACACTGAAGCTTTCTTT.

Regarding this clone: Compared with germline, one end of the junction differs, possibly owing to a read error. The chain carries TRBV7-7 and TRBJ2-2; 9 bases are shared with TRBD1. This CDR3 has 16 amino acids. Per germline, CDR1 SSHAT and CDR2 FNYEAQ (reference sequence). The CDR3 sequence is CASSSTGGAGTGELFF. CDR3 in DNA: TGTGCTAGCAGCTCCACAGGGGGCGCTGGCACCGGGGAGCTGTTTTTT.

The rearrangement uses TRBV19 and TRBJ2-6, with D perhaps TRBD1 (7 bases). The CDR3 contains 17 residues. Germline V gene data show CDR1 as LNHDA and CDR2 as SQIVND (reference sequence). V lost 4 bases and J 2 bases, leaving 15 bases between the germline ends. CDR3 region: CASSTHRGGAGANVLTF. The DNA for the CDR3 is TGTGCCAGTAGTACCCACAGGGGAGGCGCTGGGGCCAACGTCCTGACTTTC.

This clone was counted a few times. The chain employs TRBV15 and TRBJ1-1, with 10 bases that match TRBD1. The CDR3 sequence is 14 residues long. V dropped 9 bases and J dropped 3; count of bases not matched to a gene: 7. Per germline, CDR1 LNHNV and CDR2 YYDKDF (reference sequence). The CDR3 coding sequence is TGTGCCACGGCCCCCGGGACAGGGGACACTGAAGCTTTCTTT. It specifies CATAPGTGDTEAFF.

CDR3 coding DNA: TGTGCCAGCAGTTACCCATCGGGCGTCGTAGCTACGCAGTATTTT. Translation: CASSYPSGVVATQYF. The chain uses TRBV6-2 or TRBV6-3 and TRBJ2-3; D is ambiguous. The CDR3 spans 15 residues. Germline lookup yields CDR1 MNHEY and CDR2 SVGEGT. V gave up 2 bases and J gave up 8 bases, with 17 bases separating them.

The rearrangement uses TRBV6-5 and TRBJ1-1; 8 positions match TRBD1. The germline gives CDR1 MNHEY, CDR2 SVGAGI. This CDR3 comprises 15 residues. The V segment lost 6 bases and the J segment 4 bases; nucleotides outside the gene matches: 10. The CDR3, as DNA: TGTGCCAGCAGCTCGGGACAGGTAATCGGCACTGAAGCTTTCTTT. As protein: CASSSGQVIGTEAFF.

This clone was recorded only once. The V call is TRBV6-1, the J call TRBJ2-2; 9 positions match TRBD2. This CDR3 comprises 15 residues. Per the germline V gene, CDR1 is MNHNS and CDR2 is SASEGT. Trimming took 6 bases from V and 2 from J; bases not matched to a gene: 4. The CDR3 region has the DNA TGTGCCAGCAGAATTAGCGGGGGAAACACCGGGGAGCTGTTTTTT. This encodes CASRISGGNTGELFF.

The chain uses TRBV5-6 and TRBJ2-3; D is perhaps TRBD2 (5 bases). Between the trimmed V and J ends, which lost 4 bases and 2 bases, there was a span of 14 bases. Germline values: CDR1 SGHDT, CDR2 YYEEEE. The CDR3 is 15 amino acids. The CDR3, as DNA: TGTGCCAGCAGCCATCGGACTGGATACACAGATACGCAGTATTTT. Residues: CASSHRTGYTDTQYF.

The CDR3 loop reads CASSLGTVNTEAFF. CDR3 in DNA: TGTGCCAGCAGCCTCGGGACAGTGAACACTGAAGCTTTCTTT. The chain uses TRBV3-1 (or the pseudogene TRBV3-2) and TRBJ1-1, with 7 nucleotides matching TRBD1. V was pared by 4 bases and J by 0 bases, with 2 bases of the junction left unmatched. Germline CDR1 and CDR2: LGHDT and YNNKEL (reference sequence). This CDR3 has 14 residues.

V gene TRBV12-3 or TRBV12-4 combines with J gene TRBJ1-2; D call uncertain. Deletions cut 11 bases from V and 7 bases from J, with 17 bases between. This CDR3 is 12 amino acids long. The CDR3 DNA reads TGTGCCTACCTCATCCTTGGGTTTGGCTACACCTTC. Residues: CAYLILGFGYTF.

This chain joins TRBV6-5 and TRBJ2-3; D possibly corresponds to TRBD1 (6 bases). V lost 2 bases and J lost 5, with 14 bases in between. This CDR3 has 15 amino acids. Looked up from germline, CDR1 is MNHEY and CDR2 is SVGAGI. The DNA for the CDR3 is TGTGCCAGCAGTTACGGGACAAGAAGGGGAGATACGCAGTATTTT. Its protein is CASSYGTRRGDTQYF.

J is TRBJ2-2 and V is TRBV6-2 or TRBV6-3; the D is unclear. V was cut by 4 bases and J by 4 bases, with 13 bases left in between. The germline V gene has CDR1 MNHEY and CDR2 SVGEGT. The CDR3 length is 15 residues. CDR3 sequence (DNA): TGTGCCAGCAGTTTTGTAGGTGTAGCCACCGGGGAGCTGTTTTTT. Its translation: CASSFVGVATGELFF.

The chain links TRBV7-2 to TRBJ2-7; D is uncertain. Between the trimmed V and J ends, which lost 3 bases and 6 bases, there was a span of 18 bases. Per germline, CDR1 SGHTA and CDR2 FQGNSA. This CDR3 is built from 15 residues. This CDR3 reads CASSFAAGIAAEQYF. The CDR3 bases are TGTGCCAGCAGCTTCGCCGCAGGAATCGCGGCCGAGCAGTACTTC. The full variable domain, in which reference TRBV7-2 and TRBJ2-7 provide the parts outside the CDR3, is GAGVSQSPSNKVTEKGKDVELRCDPISGHTALYWYRQSLGQGLEFLIYFQGNSAPDKSGLPSDRFSAERTGGSVSTLTIQRTQQEDSAVYLCASSFAAGIAAEQYFGPGTRLTVT.

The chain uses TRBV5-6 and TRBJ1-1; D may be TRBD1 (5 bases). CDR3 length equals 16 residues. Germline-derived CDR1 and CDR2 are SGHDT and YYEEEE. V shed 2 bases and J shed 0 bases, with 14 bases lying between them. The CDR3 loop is CASSFLGGILNTEAFF. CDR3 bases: TGTGCCAGCAGCTTTCTGGGGGGAATATTGAACACTGAAGCTTTCTTT.

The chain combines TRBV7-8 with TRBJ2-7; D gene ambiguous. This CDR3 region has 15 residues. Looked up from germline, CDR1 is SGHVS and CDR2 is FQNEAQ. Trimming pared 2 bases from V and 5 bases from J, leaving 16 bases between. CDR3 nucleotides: TGTGCCAGCAGCTTAAATACCGGCTCCGGTGACGAGCAGTACTTC. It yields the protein CASSLNTGSGDEQYF.

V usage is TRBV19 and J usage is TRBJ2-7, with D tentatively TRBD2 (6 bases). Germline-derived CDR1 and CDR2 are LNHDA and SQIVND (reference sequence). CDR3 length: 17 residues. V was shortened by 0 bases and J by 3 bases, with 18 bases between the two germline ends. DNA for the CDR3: TGTGCCAGTAGTATAGATCGGGCGGAGGGAACCCTCTACGAGCAGTACTTC. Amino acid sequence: CASSIDRAEGTLYEQYF.

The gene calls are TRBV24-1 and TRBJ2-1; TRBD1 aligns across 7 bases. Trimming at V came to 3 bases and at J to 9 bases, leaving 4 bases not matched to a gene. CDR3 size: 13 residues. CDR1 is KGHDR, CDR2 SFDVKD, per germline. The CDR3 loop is CATSDTRGSEQFF. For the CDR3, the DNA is TGTGCCACCAGTGATACCAGGGGGTCTGAGCAGTTCTTC.

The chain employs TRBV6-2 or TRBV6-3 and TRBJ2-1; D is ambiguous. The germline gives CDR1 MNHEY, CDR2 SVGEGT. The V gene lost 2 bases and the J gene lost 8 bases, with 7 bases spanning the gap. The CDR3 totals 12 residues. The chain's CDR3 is CASSYPIYEQFF. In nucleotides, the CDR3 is TGTGCCAGCAGTTACCCCATCTATGAGCAGTTCTTC.

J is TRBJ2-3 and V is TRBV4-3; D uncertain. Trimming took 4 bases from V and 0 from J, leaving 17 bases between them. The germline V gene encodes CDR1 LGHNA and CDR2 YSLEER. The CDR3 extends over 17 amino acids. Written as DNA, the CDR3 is TGCGCCAGCAGCCTCGACTTAAGTATCTTGAGCACAGATACGCAGTATTTT. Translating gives CASSLDLSILSTDTQYF.

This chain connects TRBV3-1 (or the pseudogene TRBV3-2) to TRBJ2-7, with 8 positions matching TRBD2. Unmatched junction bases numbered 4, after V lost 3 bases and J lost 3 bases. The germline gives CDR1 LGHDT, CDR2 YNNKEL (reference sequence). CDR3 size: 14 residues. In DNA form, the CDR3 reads TGTGCCAGCAGCCATCGGACTAGCAGCTACGAGCAGTACTTC. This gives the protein CASSHRTSSYEQYF.

In DNA form, the CDR3 reads TGTGCCAGCAGCCCAACGCCCGGGGGCAGCTATGGCTACACCTTC. Translated: CASSPTPGGSYGYTF. This chain joins TRBV2 and TRBJ1-2; D perhaps matches TRBD1 (6 bases). V was clipped by 6 bases and J by 4 bases, with 18 bases between them. Germline V gives CDR1 SNHLY, CDR2 FYNNEI. This CDR3 is built from 15 residues.

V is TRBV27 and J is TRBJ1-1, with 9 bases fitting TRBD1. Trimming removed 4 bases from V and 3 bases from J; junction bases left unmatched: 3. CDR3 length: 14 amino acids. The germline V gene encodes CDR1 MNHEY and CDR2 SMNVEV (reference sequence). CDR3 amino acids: CASSSRTGDTEAFF. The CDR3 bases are TGTGCCAGCAGTTCTCGGACAGGGGACACTGAAGCTTTCTTT.

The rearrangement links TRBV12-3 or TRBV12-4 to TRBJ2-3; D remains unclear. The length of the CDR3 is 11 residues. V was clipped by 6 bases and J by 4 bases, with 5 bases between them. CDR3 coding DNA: TGTGCCAGCAGCAACTCAGATACGCAGTATTTT. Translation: CASSNSDTQYF.

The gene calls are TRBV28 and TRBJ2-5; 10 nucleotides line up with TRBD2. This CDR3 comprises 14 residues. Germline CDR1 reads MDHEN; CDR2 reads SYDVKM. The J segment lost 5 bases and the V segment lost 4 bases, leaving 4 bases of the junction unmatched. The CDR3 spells CASSSSSGGETQYF. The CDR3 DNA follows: TGTGCCAGCAGTTCGTCTAGCGGGGGTGAGACCCAGTACTTC.

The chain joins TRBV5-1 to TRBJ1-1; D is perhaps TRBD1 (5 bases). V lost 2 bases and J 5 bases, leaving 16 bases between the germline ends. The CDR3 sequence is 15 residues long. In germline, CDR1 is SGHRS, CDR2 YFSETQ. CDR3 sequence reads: CASSLVETVSTEAFF. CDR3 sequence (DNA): TGCGCCAGCAGCTTAGTGGAGACAGTATCAACTGAAGCTTTCTTT.

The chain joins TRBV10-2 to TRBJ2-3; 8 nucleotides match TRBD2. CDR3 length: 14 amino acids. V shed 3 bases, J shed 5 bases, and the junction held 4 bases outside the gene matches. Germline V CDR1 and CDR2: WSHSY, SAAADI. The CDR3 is CASSEPGRGDTQYF. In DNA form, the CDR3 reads TGCGCCAGCAGTGAACCCGGGAGGGGAGATACGCAGTATTTT.